This TCR beta chain was found in a study of CD8+ T cells in alopecia areata. Study summary: After 6 to 18 months of tofacitinib, follow-up continued 6 months off drug. Scalp area affected, as a percentage, set the severity score of treated patients. Study findings and constraints: Under tofacitinib, fewer expanded CD8+ clones appeared among the top 100 scalp clones. Scalp sequencing captures resident alphabeta T cells of normal skin too.

Treatment indicated: oral pan-JAK inhibitor, 5-10 mg twice daily. Extracted RNA was reverse transcribed into cDNA, the sequencing template. Profiling relied on immunoSEQ multiplex PCR, and the TCRdb table lists in-frame clones only, not all of them. The table shows around 140,000 clones, with 45% to 60% occurring only once. A note on this clone: Its matching antigen is unknown.

The sequence derives from a human donor with alopecia areata. Here the sequenced sample was CD8+ T cells sorted from blood, taken at week 4, from a patient treated with tofacitinib.

The DNA of the CDR3 is TGTGCCTGTTCTCCGGGCTTCAACTACGAGCAGTACTTC. This sequence encodes CACSPGFNYEQYF. The V and J genes are TRBV30 and TRBJ2-7; D remains unclear. The V end was cut by 6 bases, the J end by 3 bases, with 15 bases between. CDR1 GTSNPN and CDR2 SVGIG come from the germline V gene (reference sequence). This CDR3 has 13 amino acids.